A single sample gave rise to the 7 T cell receptor beta chains below, sequenced in a study of cytomegalovirus exposure and HLA in healthy donors. PCR primers comprised 60 Vbeta and 13 Jbeta primers. Libraries were prepared by immunoSEQ multiplex PCR; TCRdb keeps only in-frame clonotypes and omits some of them. This sample has 150,000 to 200,000 clones, with just over 75% found just once. The sequencing sample was made of PBMCs. All receptors come from a man aged 25-45 years in good health and CMV-seronegative.

The rearrangement uses TRBV29-1 and TRBJ1-2; D remains unclear. This CDR3 spans 11 amino acids. The germline V and J ends were trimmed by 5 bases and 4 bases, with 8 bases remaining between them. Germline lookup yields CDR1 SQVTM and CDR2 ANQGSEA. The CDR3 loop reads CSVQGSYGYTF. CDR3 coding DNA: TGCAGCGTTCAAGGGAGCTATGGCTACACCTTC.

The genes are TRBV11-2 and TRBJ2-1, with 8 bases identical to TRBD2. CDR1 and CDR2 from the germline V gene are SGHAT and FQNNGV. The CDR3 has 14 amino acids. Losses at the gene ends were 2 bases for V and 7 bases for J; bases not matched to a gene: 4. The CDR3 nucleotides are TGTGCCAGCAGCTTATTCGGGACTAGGAATGAGCAGTTCTTC. Protein sequence: CASSLFGTRNEQFF.

The chain carries TRBV5-1 and TRBJ2-3, with 9 positions matching TRBD1. There are 15 residues in the CDR3. Germline V CDR1 and CDR2: SGHRS, YFSETQ. The ends lost 0 bases at V and 5 bases at J; junction bases unmatched: 4. As DNA, the CDR3 is TGCGCCAGCAGCTTGGTGGGACAGGGTATAGATACGCAGTATTTT. It translates to CASSLVGQGIDTQYF.

The gene calls are TRBV19 and TRBJ2-7, with D possibly being TRBD2 (6 bases). Trimming pared 5 bases from V and 3 bases from J, leaving 17 bases between. The CDR3 is made up of 15 amino acids. The germline CDR1 and CDR2 sequences are LNHDA and SQIVND (reference sequence). This chain's CDR3 is CASSPHRLGRYEQYF. The CDR3 DNA reads as TGTGCCAGTAGTCCACACAGACTAGGTCGCTACGAGCAGTACTTC.

V gene TRBV10-1 combines with J gene TRBJ2-5; TRBD1 might be the D (6 bases). CDR3 size: 15 residues. Per the germline V gene, CDR1 is WNHNN and CDR2 is SYGVQD (reference sequence). Trimming took off 6 bases at V and 5 bases at J, with 19 bases between the two ends. CDR3 region: CASSPRTEGWETQYF. The CDR3 region has the DNA TGCGCCAGCAGCCCTAGGACAGAGGGTTGGGAGACCCAGTACTTC.

The chain uses TRBV11-1 and TRBJ1-1; unclear D gene. The CDR3 consists of 15 residues. With 2 bases removed from V and 1 base from J, the gap between germline ends came to 11 bases. Germline-derived CDR1 and CDR2 are SGHAT and FQDESV (reference sequence). The CDR3 protein is CASSLWSSGNTEAFF. The CDR3 bases are TGTGCCAGCAGCTTATGGTCCAGCGGGAACACTGAAGCTTTCTTT.

The CDR3 DNA reads as TGTGCCAGCAGTGAAAGGGGGGGGAACTGGGAGACCCAGTACTTC. Protein sequence: CASSERGGNWETQYF. The genes are TRBV2 and TRBJ2-5, with D possibly being TRBD2 (7 bases). V was pared by 2 bases and J by 5 bases, with 15 bases between. The CDR3 length is 15 residues. Germline CDR1 and CDR2: SNHLY and FYNNEI.